The clone carrying this T cell receptor beta chain was seen ten or more times. The entry originates in a study of T-cell reconstitution after alpha-beta-depleted transplantation in children. Unique molecular identifiers tagged the TCRbeta library. TCRdb analysed the PCR reads with MiXCR anew, one entry per CDR3 protein. The data contain about 220,000 distinct CDR3 sequences, around a sixth of them singletons. The CDR3 runs to 16 residues. CDR1 is WSHSY and CDR2 is SAAADI in the germline V gene. The germline V and J ends were trimmed by 1 base and 0 bases, with 9 bases remaining between them. This sample comprised PBMCs, mostly from graft donor cells, obtained 360 days after TCRalphabeta/CD19-depleted stem cell transplant. V is TRBV10-2 and J is TRBJ2-2, with a tentative D call TRBD1 (6 bases). The sequence came from a male patient aged 2 to 10 who had a stem cell transplant for acute lymphoblastic leukemia, so the T cells may come from the graft donor. CDR3 DNA sequence: TGCGCCAGCAGTGAGTTGGGGGCAGCGAACACCGGGGAGCTGTTTTTT. It specifies CASSELGAANTGELFF.